One sample yielded the 20 T cell receptor beta chains listed below, sequenced in a study of cytomegalovirus exposure and HLA in healthy donors. This table comes from immunoSEQ multiplex PCR, and its TCRdb copy is limited to in-frame clones, with some not included. Among some 140,000 clones, around 85% were seen once, and the ten largest hold about 2.7%. The source material was PBMCs. The receptor source for this set is a man aged 18 to 30 in good health and CMV-seronegative.

The CDR3 bases are TGTGCCAGCAGTCCCAGGGGGCTTGGCACCGGGGAGCTGTTTTTT. It encodes CASSPRGLGTGELFF. The rearrangement uses TRBV27 and TRBJ2-2; 8 nucleotides line up with TRBD1. CDR1 and CDR2 from the germline V gene are MNHEY and SMNVEV (reference sequence). The CDR3 contains 15 residues. The J segment lost 4 bases and the V segment lost 5 bases, leaving 6 bases of the junction unmatched.

The table lists this clone with a count of one. V usage is TRBV15 and J usage is TRBJ2-7; D is possibly TRBD2 (5 bases). The germline V gene has CDR1 LNHNV and CDR2 YYDKDF (reference sequence). V was pared by 0 bases and J by 6 bases, with 18 bases between. This CDR3 is built from 16 residues. The CDR3 DNA sequence: TGTGCCACCAGCAGAGATGCCCCGGGAAGGGCCGGCGAGCAGTACTTC. It yields the protein CATSRDAPGRAGEQYF.

This rearrangement joins TRBV14 to TRBJ2-1; 10 positions match TRBD2. This CDR3 contains 16 residues. CDR1 SGHDN and CDR2 FVKESK come from the germline V gene. With 0 bases clipped from V and 7 bases from J, the junction kept 6 bases outside the gene matches. Written as DNA, the CDR3 is TGTGCCAGCAGCCAAGATGTAACTAGCGGGATTAATGAGCAGTTCTTC. It specifies CASSQDVTSGINEQFF.

V gene TRBV7-9 combines with J gene TRBJ1-5; TRBD1 matches 9 bases. Trimming cost V 6 bases and J 3 bases; bases outside gene matches: 6. CDR3 length: 15 residues. Germline lookup yields CDR1 SEHNR and CDR2 FQNEAQ (reference sequence). The CDR3 region has the DNA TGTGCCAGCAGTACCGGGACAGGGAACAATCAGCCCCAGCATTTT. It specifies CASSTGTGNNQPQHF.

The J gene is TRBJ2-7, the V gene TRBV27; 8 nucleotides line up with TRBD2. Germline trimming cut 4 bases from V and 4 bases from J; bases unmatched to any gene: 6. CDR3 length: 14 amino acids. Germline CDR1 and CDR2: MNHEY and SMNVEV (reference sequence). CDR3 bases: TGTGCCAGCAGTTCGCCCGGGGGGGGATACGAGCAGTACTTC. Its translation is CASSSPGGGYEQYF.

This clone was observed a single time. The rearrangement joins TRBV4-1 to TRBJ2-3; D gene uncertain. Germline V gene data show CDR1 as MGHRA and CDR2 as YSYEKL. This CDR3 has 11 residues. The germline V and J ends were trimmed by 0 bases and 11 bases, with 6 bases remaining between them. CDR3 loop: CASSQDSGQYF. For the CDR3, the DNA is TGCGCCAGCAGCCAAGACTCGGGGCAGTATTTT.

CDR3 coding DNA: TGTGCCAGCAGTTTGGCAGGAGGTGGATATGGCTACACCTTC. Its protein is CASSLAGGGYGYTF. J is TRBJ1-2 and V is TRBV27; D is uncertain. From germline, CDR1 is MNHEY and CDR2 SMNVEV (reference sequence). This CDR3 spans 14 amino acids. The ends were cut back, 3 bases at V and 5 bases at J, with 13 bases in the middle.

The chain combines TRBV12-5 with TRBJ2-1; 14 nucleotides agree with TRBD2. Germline V gene lookup returns CDR1 LGHNT and CDR2 FRNRAP. CDR3 length: 22 amino acids. Trimming at V came to 0 bases and at J to 0 bases, leaving 13 bases not matched to a gene. The CDR3, as DNA: TGTGCTAGTGGTTTGGTAGCTTCTCGGACTAGCGGGAGGCGTAGCTCCTACAATGAGCAGTTCTTC. The encoded protein is CASGLVASRTSGRRSSYNEQFF.

This rearrangement joins TRBV4-1 to TRBJ1-2; D is undetermined. Germline values: CDR1 MGHRA, CDR2 YSYEKL. Trimming took off 0 bases at V and 8 bases at J, with 13 bases between the two ends. This CDR3 is built from 14 residues. The CDR3 loop is CASSQDLGHQGYTF. CDR3 DNA sequence: TGCGCCAGCAGCCAAGATCTGGGCCATCAAGGCTACACCTTC.

This clone was recorded a few times. The chain employs TRBV6-5 and TRBJ1-5, with a weak D call TRBD1 (5 bases). Germline loops: CDR1 MNHEY, CDR2 SVGAGI. This CDR3 region has 14 residues. V lost 5 bases and J 3 bases, leaving 11 bases between the germline ends. CDR3 region: CASSPPGVNQPQHF. In DNA, the CDR3 is TGTGCCAGCAGTCCTCCGGGGGTCAATCAGCCCCAGCATTTT.

This chain uses TRBV9 with TRBJ2-7; D remains ambiguous. Germline assignment: CDR1 SGDLS and CDR2 YYNGEE. The CDR3 loop spans 15 amino acids. V lost 0 bases and J lost 2, with 12 bases in between. The CDR3 loop reads CASSVELGYPYEQYF. CDR3 DNA sequence: TGTGCCAGCAGCGTAGAGCTCGGGTACCCCTACGAGCAGTACTTC. The full variable domain, completed using reference TRBV9 and TRBJ2-7, is DSGVTQTPKHLITATGQRVTLRCSPRSGDLSVYWYQQSLDQGLQFLIQYYNGEERAKGNILERFSAQQFPDLHSELNLSSLELGDSALYFCASSVELGYPYEQYFGPGTRLTVT.

The rearrangement joins TRBV19 to TRBJ2-5, with TRBD2 matching over 7 bases. V gave up 1 base and J gave up 2 bases; unmatched junction bases: 7. The germline V gene encodes CDR1 LNHDA and CDR2 SQIVND (reference sequence). This CDR3 is 16 amino acids long. The CDR3 nucleotides are TGTGCCAGTAGTATAGGCGGGGGAGCTTTACAAGAGACCCAGTACTTC. It encodes CASSIGGGALQETQYF.

The chain links TRBV9 to TRBJ2-5; TRBD2 agrees at 13 bases. Germline V gene sequence: CDR1 SGDLS, CDR2 YYNGEE. After removal of 4 bases from V and 4 bases from J, the junction contained 7 bases not matched to a gene. This CDR3 contains 16 residues. CDR3 sequence: CASSPRTSGSRETQYF. The CDR3, as DNA: TGTGCCAGCAGCCCTCGGACTAGCGGGAGCAGAGAGACCCAGTACTTC.

The chain has TRBV4-2 and TRBJ2-1; D is unresolved. This CDR3 comprises 14 residues. V lost 4 bases, J lost 6 bases, and 13 bases lay in between. Germline V CDR1 and CDR2: LGHNA, YNFKEQ. The CDR3 coding sequence is TGTGCCAGCAGCCTCGAGCTAGTGGGCAATGAGCAGTTCTTC. This gives the protein CASSLELVGNEQFF.

Only a few counts were recorded for this clone. The gene calls are TRBV7-9 and TRBJ2-2; 14 bases fit TRBD2. The V and J ends lost 4 bases and 5 bases, in that order; junction bases with no gene match: 6. CDR1 and CDR2 (germline): SEHNR, FQNEAQ (reference sequence). The CDR3 is 17 residues long. The CDR3 DNA is TGTGCCAGCAGCTGGGCCGGGACTAGCGGGAGAACCGGGGAGCTGTTTTTT. Translated, it gives CASSWAGTSGRTGELFF.

This clone came up a few times. The rearrangement joins TRBV5-3 to TRBJ1-4; unclear D gene. TRBV5-3 belongs to the ORF category, with a function that is uncertain. The germline V and J ends were trimmed by 8 bases and 0 bases, with 8 bases remaining between them. The CDR3 runs to 13 residues. CDR3 in DNA: TGTGCCAGCCTACTGGCAACTAATGAAAAACTGTTTTTT. Its protein is CASLLATNEKLFF.

V usage is TRBV6-1 and J usage is TRBJ1-1; no clear D gene. The CDR3 length is 18 residues. V was shortened by 4 bases and J by 0 bases, with 21 bases between the two germline ends. From germline, CDR1 is MNHNS and CDR2 SASEGT. This CDR3 is CASSVNRREQGMNTEAFF. The DNA of the CDR3 is TGTGCCAGCAGTGTCAACCGACGGGAACAAGGGATGAACACTGAAGCTTTCTTT.

This chain links TRBV18 with TRBJ2-7; the match to TRBD1 covers 10 bases. This CDR3 is built from 14 residues. The germline gives CDR1 KGHSH, CDR2 LQKENI. V lost 6 bases to trimming and J lost 4 bases; unmatched junction nucleotides: 6. CDR3: CASSPDRGPYEQYF. The CDR3 coding sequence is TGTGCCAGCTCCCCCGACAGGGGGCCGTACGAGCAGTACTTC.

The chain uses TRBV2 and TRBJ1-3; maybe TRBD1 (5 bases). CDR1 SNHLY and CDR2 FYNNEI come from the germline V gene. The V and J ends lost 6 bases and 0 bases respectively, with 15 bases between them. This CDR3 spans 16 amino acids. As DNA, the CDR3 is TGTGCCAGCAGCCCTCAGGGCCCCTACTCTGGAAACACCATATATTTT. It is translated as CASSPQGPYSGNTIYF.

The chain combines TRBV2 with TRBJ1-1; TRBD1 agrees at 9 bases. Germline V gene data show CDR1 as SNHLY and CDR2 as FYNNEI. The CDR3 spans 12 residues. J lost 9 bases, V lost 4 bases, and 3 bases had no gene match. The CDR3, as DNA: TGTGCCAGCAGTGCGGGACAGGGCAAAGCTTTCTTT. It translates to CASSAGQGKAFF.